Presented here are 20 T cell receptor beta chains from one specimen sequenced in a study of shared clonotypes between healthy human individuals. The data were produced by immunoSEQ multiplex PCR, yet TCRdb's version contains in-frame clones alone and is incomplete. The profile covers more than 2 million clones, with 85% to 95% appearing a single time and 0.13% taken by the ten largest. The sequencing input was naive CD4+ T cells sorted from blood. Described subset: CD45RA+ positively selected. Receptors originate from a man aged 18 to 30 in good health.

CDR3 in DNA: TGTGCCAGCAGCACTCTAGCGGGAGCGGGCAATGAGCAGTTCTTC. Its protein product is CASSTLAGAGNEQFF. The rearrangement joins TRBV5-4 to TRBJ2-1; 10 positions agree with TRBD2. CDR1 and CDR2 from the germline V gene are SGHNT and YYREEE (reference sequence). The CDR3 has 15 residues. V gave up 4 bases and J gave up 6 bases; unmatched junction bases: 7.

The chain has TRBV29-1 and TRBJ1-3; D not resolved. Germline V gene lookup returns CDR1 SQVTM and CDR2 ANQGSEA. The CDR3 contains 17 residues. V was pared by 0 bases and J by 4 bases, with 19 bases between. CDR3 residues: CSVEETLSGARGNTIYF. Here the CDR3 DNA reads TGCAGCGTTGAAGAAACCCTCTCCGGAGCAAGGGGAAACACCATATATTTT. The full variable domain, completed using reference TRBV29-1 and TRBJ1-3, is SAVISQKPSRDICQRGTSLTIQCQVDSQVTMMFWYRQQPGQSLTLIATANQGSEATYESGFVIDKFPISRPNLTFSTLTVSNMSPEDSSIYLCSVEETLSGARGNTIYFGEGSWLTVV.

CDR3 in amino acids: CASSQWAGAVGYTF. DNA for the CDR3: TGTGCCAGCAGCCAATGGGCCGGGGCGGTTGGCTACACCTTC. The chain has TRBV16 and TRBJ1-2, with a possible D match to TRBD1 (5 bases). Trimming cost V 1 base and J 7 bases, with 13 bases left between them. The CDR3 has 14 residues. Germline CDR1 and CDR2: KGHSY and FQNENV.

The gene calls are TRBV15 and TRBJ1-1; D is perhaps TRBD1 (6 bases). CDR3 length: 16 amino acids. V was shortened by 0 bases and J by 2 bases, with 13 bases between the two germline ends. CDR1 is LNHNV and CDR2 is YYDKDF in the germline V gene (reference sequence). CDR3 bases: TGTGCCACCAGCAGAGATATCAGGGGCCAAAACACTGAAGCTTTCTTT. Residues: CATSRDIRGQNTEAFF. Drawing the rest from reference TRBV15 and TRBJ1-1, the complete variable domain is DAMVIQNPRYQVTQFGKPVTLSCSQTLNHNVMYWYQQKSSQAPKLLFHYYDKDFNNEADTPDNFQSRRPNTSFCFLDIRSPGLGDTAMYLCATSRDIRGQNTEAFFGQGTRLTVV.

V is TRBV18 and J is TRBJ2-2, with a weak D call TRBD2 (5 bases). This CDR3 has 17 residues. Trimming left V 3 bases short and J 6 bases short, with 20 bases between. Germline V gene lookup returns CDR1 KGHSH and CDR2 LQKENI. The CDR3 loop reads CASSPREGPHGAGELFF. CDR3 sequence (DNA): TGTGCCAGCTCACCCCGGGAAGGGCCCCATGGGGCCGGGGAGCTGTTTTTT.

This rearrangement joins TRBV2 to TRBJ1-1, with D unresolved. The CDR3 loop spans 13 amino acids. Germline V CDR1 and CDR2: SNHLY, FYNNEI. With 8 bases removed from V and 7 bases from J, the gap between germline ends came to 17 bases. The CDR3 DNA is TGTGCCAGCTCTATTCAAGTCGGCTTTGAAGCTTTCTTT. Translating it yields CASSIQVGFEAFF.

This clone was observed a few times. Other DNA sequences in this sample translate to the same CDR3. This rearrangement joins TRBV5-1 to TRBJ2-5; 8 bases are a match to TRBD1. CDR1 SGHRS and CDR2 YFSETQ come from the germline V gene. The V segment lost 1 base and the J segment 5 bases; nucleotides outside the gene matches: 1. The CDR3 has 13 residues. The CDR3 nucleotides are TGCGCCAGCAGCTTGCAGGGGGCGGAGACCCAGTACTTC. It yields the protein CASSLQGAETQYF.

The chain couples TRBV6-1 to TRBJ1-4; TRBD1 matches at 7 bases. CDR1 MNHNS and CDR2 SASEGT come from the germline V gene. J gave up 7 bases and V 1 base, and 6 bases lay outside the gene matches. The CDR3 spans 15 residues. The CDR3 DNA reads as TGTGCCAGCAGTGAAGGTTGGCAGGGGGGTGAAAAACTGTTTTTT. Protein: CASSEGWQGGEKLFF.

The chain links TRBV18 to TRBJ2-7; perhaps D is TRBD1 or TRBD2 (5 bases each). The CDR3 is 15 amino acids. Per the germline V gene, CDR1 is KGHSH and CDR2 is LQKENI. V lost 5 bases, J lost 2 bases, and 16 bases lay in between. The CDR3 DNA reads TGTGCCAGCTCATCAATGACCGGGGCCCCCTACGAGCAGTACTTC. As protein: CASSSMTGAPYEQYF.

In nucleotides, the CDR3 is TGTGCCAGCAGTTACTCCCCTTGGGAGGAGAATTCACCCCTCCACTTT. It codes for CASSYSPWEENSPLHF. The rearrangement joins TRBV6-6 to TRBJ1-6; D gene unclear. Per germline, CDR1 MNHNY and CDR2 SVGAGI (reference sequence). The CDR3 loop spans 16 amino acids. V dropped 0 bases and J dropped 7 bases, with 13 bases sitting between them.

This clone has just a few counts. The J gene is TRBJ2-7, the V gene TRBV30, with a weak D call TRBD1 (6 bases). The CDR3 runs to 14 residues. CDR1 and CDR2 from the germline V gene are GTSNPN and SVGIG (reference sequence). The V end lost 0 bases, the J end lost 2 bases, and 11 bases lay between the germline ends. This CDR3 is CAWSVPWGPYEQYF. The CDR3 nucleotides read TGTGCCTGGAGTGTACCGTGGGGGCCCTACGAGCAGTACTTC.

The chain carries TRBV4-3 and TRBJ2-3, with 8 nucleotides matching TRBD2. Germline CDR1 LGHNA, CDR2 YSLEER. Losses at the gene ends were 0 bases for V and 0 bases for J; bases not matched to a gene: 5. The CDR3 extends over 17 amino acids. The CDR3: CASSQEKASGSTDTQYF. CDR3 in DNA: TGCGCCAGCAGCCAAGAAAAGGCTAGCGGGAGCACAGATACGCAGTATTTT.

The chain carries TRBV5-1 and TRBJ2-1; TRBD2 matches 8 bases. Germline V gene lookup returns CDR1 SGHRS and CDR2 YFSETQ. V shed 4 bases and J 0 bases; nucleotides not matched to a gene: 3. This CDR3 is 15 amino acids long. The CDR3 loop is CASSPAGDSYNEQFF. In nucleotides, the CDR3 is TGCGCCAGCAGCCCAGCGGGAGACTCCTACAATGAGCAGTTCTTC.

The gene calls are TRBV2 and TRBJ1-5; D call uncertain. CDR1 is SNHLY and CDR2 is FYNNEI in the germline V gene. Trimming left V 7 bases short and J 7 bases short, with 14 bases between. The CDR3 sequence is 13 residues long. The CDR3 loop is CASIREFTQPQHF. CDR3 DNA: TGTGCCAGCATCCGGGAGTTCACGCAGCCCCAGCATTTT.

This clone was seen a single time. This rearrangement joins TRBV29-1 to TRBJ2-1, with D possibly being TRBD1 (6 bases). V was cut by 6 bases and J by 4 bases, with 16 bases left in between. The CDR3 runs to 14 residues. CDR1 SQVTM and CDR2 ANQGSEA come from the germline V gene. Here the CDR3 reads CSVPTGLGYNEQFF. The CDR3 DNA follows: TGCAGCGTCCCGACAGGCCTGGGATACAATGAGCAGTTCTTC.

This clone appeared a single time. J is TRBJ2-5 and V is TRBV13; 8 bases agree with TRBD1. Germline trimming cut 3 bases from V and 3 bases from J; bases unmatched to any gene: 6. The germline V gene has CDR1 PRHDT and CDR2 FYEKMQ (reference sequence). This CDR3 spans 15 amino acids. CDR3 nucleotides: TGTGCCAGCAGCTTCGGACAGGGAAGGAAAGAGACCCAGTACTTC. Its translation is CASSFGQGRKETQYF.

CDR3 coding DNA: TGCGCCAGCAGCTTGGCCCGGGAAGGCTACACCTTC. This gives the protein CASSLAREGYTF. The rearrangement uses TRBV5-1 and TRBJ1-2; D not certain. V lost 0 bases, J lost 8 bases, and 8 bases lay in between. CDR3 length equals 12 residues. Germline values: CDR1 SGHRS, CDR2 YFSETQ. Complete variable domain (other parts from reference TRBV5-1 and TRBJ1-2): KAGVTQTPRYLIKTRGQQVTLSCSPISGHRSVSWYQQTPGQGLQFLFEYFSETQRNKGNFPGRFSGRQFSNSRSEMNVSTLELGDSALYLCASSLAREGYTFGSGTRLTVV.

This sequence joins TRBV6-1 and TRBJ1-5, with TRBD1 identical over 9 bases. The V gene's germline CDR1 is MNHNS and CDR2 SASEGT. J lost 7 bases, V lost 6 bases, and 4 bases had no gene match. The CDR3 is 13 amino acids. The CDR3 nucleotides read TGTGCCAGCAGGGACAGGGGACGGCAGCCCCAGCATTTT. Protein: CASRDRGRQPQHF.

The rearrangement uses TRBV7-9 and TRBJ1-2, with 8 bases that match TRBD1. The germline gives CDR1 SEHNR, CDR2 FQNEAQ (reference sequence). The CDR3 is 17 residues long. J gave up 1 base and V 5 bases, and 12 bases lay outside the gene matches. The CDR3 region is CASSMGQAEQDNYGYTF. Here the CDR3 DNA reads TGTGCCAGCAGCATGGGACAGGCGGAGCAGGATAACTATGGCTACACCTTC.

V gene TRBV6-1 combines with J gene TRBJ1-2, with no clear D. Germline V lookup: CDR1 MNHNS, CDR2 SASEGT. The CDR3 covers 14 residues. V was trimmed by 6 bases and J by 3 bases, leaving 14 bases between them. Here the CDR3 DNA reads TGTGCCAGCAGCCCGGGATTAATAGACTATGGCTACACCTTC. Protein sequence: CASSPGLIDYGYTF.